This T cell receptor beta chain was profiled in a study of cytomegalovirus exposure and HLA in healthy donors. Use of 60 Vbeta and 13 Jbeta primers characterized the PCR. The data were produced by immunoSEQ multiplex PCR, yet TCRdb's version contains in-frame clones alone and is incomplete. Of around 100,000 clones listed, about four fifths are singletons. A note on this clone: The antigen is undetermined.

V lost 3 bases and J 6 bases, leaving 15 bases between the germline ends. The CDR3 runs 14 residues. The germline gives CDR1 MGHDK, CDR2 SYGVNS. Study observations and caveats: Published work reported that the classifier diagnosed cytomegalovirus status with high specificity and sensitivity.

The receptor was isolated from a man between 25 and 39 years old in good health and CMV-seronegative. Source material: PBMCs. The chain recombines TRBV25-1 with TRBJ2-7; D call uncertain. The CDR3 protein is CASSEAWPDREQYF. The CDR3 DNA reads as TGTGCCAGCAGTGAGGCCTGGCCCGATCGCGAGCAGTACTTC.